These 18 T cell receptor beta chains came from one sample sequenced in a study of shared clonotypes between healthy human individuals. Sequenced by immunoSEQ multiplex PCR; TCRdb stores in-frame clones only, minus some. The sample shows millions of clones, about 92% of them seen only once. The sequenced sample consisted of naive CD4+ T cells sorted from blood. Subset given: CD45RA+ positively selected. The receptors here all came from a man aged 18 to 29 in good health.

V usage is TRBV4-1 and J usage is TRBJ2-7; a possible D gene is TRBD2 (5 bases). V lost 1 base to trimming and J lost 2 bases, with 15 bases between them. Germline CDR1 and CDR2: MGHRA and YSYEKL. CDR3 size: 16 residues. CDR3 sequence (DNA): TGCGCCAGCAGCCAAGGGGAGCGTAACCAACCCTACGAGCAGTACTTC. Amino acid sequence: CASSQGERNQPYEQYF.

The gene calls are TRBV6-5 and TRBJ1-1; D is perhaps TRBD1 (5 bases). Per the germline V gene, CDR1 is MNHEY and CDR2 is SVGAGI. The V end lost 6 bases, the J end lost 4 bases, and 18 bases lay between the germline ends. This CDR3 is 15 amino acids long. In DNA form, the CDR3 reads TGTGCCAGCAGCCGGGGCGTAAAGATGGGCACTGAAGCTTTCTTT. Its translation is CASSRGVKMGTEAFF.

The gene calls are TRBV19 and TRBJ1-5, with D maybe TRBD1 (6 bases). CDR3 length: 16 amino acids. Germline V gene lookup returns CDR1 LNHDA and CDR2 SQIVND (reference sequence). Trimming removed 6 bases from V and 0 bases from J, with 15 bases in between. The CDR3, as DNA: TGTGCCAGTAGGAACCGGGACATTAATAGCAATCAGCCCCAGCATTTT. Residues: CASRNRDINSNQPQHF.

This sequence joins TRBV18 and TRBJ2-3, with TRBD2 identical over 7 bases. The V gene's germline CDR1 is KGHSH and CDR2 LQKENI. This CDR3 is built from 16 residues. V was pared by 2 bases and J by 0 bases, with 5 bases of the junction left unmatched. The DNA for the CDR3 is TGTGCCAGCTCACCATTAGGGAGGGCGAGCACAGATACGCAGTATTTT. Its protein is CASSPLGRASTDTQYF.

This chain connects TRBV6-5 to TRBJ2-5; D not resolved. The CDR3 consists of 15 residues. CDR1 is MNHEY, CDR2 SVGAGI, per germline. V lost 2 bases and J lost 5, with 15 bases in between. This chain's CDR3 is CASSYEYYDRETQYF. In DNA form, the CDR3 reads TGTGCCAGCAGTTACGAGTATTACGATCGGGAGACCCAGTACTTC.

The chain carries TRBV5-1 and TRBJ2-1, with 10 bases that match TRBD2. Germline values: CDR1 SGHRS, CDR2 YFSETQ. The CDR3 has 16 residues. After removal of 6 bases from V and 8 bases from J, the junction contained 14 bases not matched to a gene. CDR3 nucleotides: TGCGCCAGCACCTTCTTAGCGGGAGGATCTCCCGATGAGCAGTTCTTC. Encoded protein: CASTFLAGGSPDEQFF.

The chain carries TRBV27 and TRBJ1-1; tentatively, D is TRBD1 (5 bases). This CDR3 is built from 16 residues. CDR1 MNHEY and CDR2 SMNVEV come from the germline V gene (reference sequence). Trimming left V 3 bases short and J 2 bases short, with 16 bases between. The CDR3, as DNA: TGTGCCAGCAGTTTCCACAATCGGGGCCCCAACACTGAAGCTTTCTTT. This translates into CASSFHNRGPNTEAFF.

The chain has TRBV6-5 and TRBJ2-7, with TRBD1 matching 8 bases. Trimming removed 0 bases from V and 2 bases from J; junction bases left unmatched: 6. The germline V gene has CDR1 MNHEY and CDR2 SVGAGI. The CDR3 contains 16 residues. The CDR3 sequence is CASSYSSGQGTYEQYF. Here the CDR3 DNA reads TGTGCCAGCAGTTACTCGAGCGGACAGGGAACCTACGAGCAGTACTTC.

The chain couples TRBV7-2 to TRBJ1-1; TRBD1 is a possible D gene (6 bases). Germline CDR1 SGHTA, CDR2 FQGNSA. The CDR3 spans 14 residues. Trimming cost V 2 bases and J 1 base, with 8 bases left between them. The CDR3 DNA sequence: TGTGCCAGCAGCTTATGGACAGCGAACACTGAAGCTTTCTTT. Translation: CASSLWTANTEAFF.

This clone was detected only a few times. The chain combines TRBV30 with TRBJ1-6; D is unresolved. The CDR3 sequence is 12 residues long. V gave up 2 bases and J gave up 7 bases, with 6 bases separating them. CDR1 and CDR2 from the germline V gene are GTSNPN and SVGIG (reference sequence). The CDR3 loop is CAWSRENSPLHF. As DNA, the CDR3 is TGTGCCTGGAGTCGAGAGAATTCACCCCTCCACTTT.

The chain employs TRBV5-1 and TRBJ1-2; 7 bases agree with TRBD1. CDR3 length: 15 residues. Per germline, CDR1 SGHRS and CDR2 YFSETQ. With V trimmed by 4 bases and J by 8 bases, 14 bases remained unmatched. Here the CDR3 reads CASSLGGQPPEGYTF. CDR3 bases: TGCGCCAGCAGCCTGGGGGGACAGCCCCCGGAGGGCTACACCTTC.

The chain employs TRBV10-1 and TRBJ2-7; the match to TRBD2 covers 14 bases. Germline V gene lookup returns CDR1 WNHNN and CDR2 SYGVQD (reference sequence). J was trimmed by 3 bases and V by 4 bases; bases with no gene match: 5. The CDR3 spans 16 residues. CDR3 amino acids: CASSAIGTSGSYEQYF. The CDR3 DNA sequence: TGCGCCAGCAGTGCTATCGGGACTAGCGGGAGCTACGAGCAGTACTTC.

This sequence joins TRBV29-1 and TRBJ2-7; 14 bases match TRBD2. The CDR3 runs 13 residues. In germline, CDR1 is SQVTM, CDR2 ANQGSEA. V was pared by 7 bases and J by 4 bases, with 3 bases of the junction left unmatched. DNA for the CDR3: TGCAGCGCTCGACTAGCGGGAGGGTACGAGCAGTACTTC. Its translation: CSARLAGGYEQYF.

This rearrangement joins TRBV19 to TRBJ1-2; weak D call: TRBD1 (5 bases). CDR1 and CDR2 from the germline V gene are LNHDA and SQIVND (reference sequence). The CDR3 runs 14 residues. Deletions cut 3 bases from V and 8 bases from J, with 16 bases between. CDR3 nucleotide sequence: TGTGCCAGTAGTATCAATACAGGAAGCTACGGCTACACCTTC. This gives the protein CASSINTGSYGYTF.

This clone is a singleton in its sample. J is TRBJ2-7 and V is TRBV30; TRBD1 agrees at 9 bases. Trimming at V came to 7 bases and at J to 2 bases, leaving 6 bases not matched to a gene. CDR3 size: 13 residues. The V gene's germline CDR1 is GTSNPN and CDR2 SVGIG (reference sequence). CDR3 loop: CASRDRATYEQYF. CDR3 sequence (DNA): TGTGCCTCCCGGGACAGGGCCACCTACGAGCAGTACTTC.

The chain has TRBV5-4 and TRBJ2-2, with TRBD2 identical over 11 bases. The CDR3 covers 18 residues. V shed 2 bases, J shed 0 bases, and the junction held 6 bases outside the gene matches. CDR1 SGHNT and CDR2 YYREEE come from the germline V gene (reference sequence). CDR3 nucleotides: TGTGCCAGCAGCTTTGGTCTAGCGGGGGGCTCGAACACCGGGGAGCTGTTTTTT. This gives the protein CASSFGLAGGSNTGELFF. The full variable domain, rest sourced from reference TRBV5-4 and TRBJ2-2, is ETGVTQSPTHLIKTRGQQVTLRCSSQSGHNTVSWYQQALGQGPQFIFQYYREEENGRGNFPPRFSGLQFPNYSSELNVNALELDDSALYLCASSFGLAGGSNTGELFFGEGSRLTVL.

The chain combines TRBV9 with TRBJ2-7, with D possibly TRBD1 on 5 matching bases. The V and J ends lost 0 bases and 2 bases respectively, with 15 bases between them. CDR3 length: 16 residues. CDR1 is SGDLS and CDR2 is YYNGEE in the germline V gene. DNA for the CDR3: TGTGCCAGCAGCGTAGCAACAGGTACGATACCCTACGAGCAGTACTTC. Translated, it gives CASSVATGTIPYEQYF.

This sequence joins TRBV5-1 and TRBJ2-5; D uncertain. Per germline, CDR1 SGHRS and CDR2 YFSETQ. The ends were cut back, 5 bases at V and 2 bases at J, with 7 bases in the middle. This CDR3 comprises 12 residues. The DNA for the CDR3 is TGCGCCAGCAGGGAACAGCAAGAGACCCAGTACTTC. This gives the protein CASREQQETQYF. Based on the CDR3 plus reference TRBV5-1 and TRBJ2-5, the full variable domain is KAGVTQTPRYLIKTRGQQVTLSCSPISGHRSVSWYQQTPGQGLQFLFEYFSETQRNKGNFPGRFSGRQFSNSRSEMNVSTLELGDSALYLCASREQQETQYFGPGTRLLVL.